This T cell receptor beta chain was recorded in a study of identical twins. This clonotype came up a few times. TCRdb ran MiXCR on the 5' RACE reads and lists one entry per CDR3 protein. Of a few hundred thousand distinct CDR3 sequences listed, about 8.3% are singletons. Germline V gene sequence: CDR1 LGHNT, CDR2 FRNRAP. This CDR3 has 12 residues. Trimming stripped 4 bases from V and 8 bases from J, with 11 bases between. The same data also contributed to another study, on yellow fever vaccine responses in identical twins.

The chain combines TRBV12-5 with TRBJ1-1; D gene ambiguous. Sequencing was done on a sample of CD8+ T cells sorted from blood. This receptor was taken from a young woman in good health. DNA of the CDR3: TGTGCTAGTGGTTGGGGTGGCCAGGAAGCTTTCTTT. As protein: CASGWGGQEAFF.